The T cell receptor (beta chain) under discussion was sequenced for a study of blood T cell repertoires in COVID-19. Study background: Donors in the United States, Italy and Spain gave samples during acute or convalescent COVID-19.

The study assigned cohorts using participant-reported clinical history. In the 2 weeks before study entry, exposed participants met a COVID-19 case, which was PCR-confirmed or clinician-diagnosed. This CDR3 has 14 amino acids. The V end was cut by 5 bases, the J end by 3 bases, with 13 bases between. Germline V CDR1 and CDR2: LNHNV, YYDKDF (reference sequence). This clone was seen a handful of times. Clones were read by immunoSEQ multiplex PCR, and TCRdb kept only the in-frame ones, dropping some. The table lists under 450,000 clones, approximately 89% of them singletons, with just over 0.85% in the top ten.

The V gene is TRBV15, the J gene TRBJ1-1; D unresolved. What was sequenced was PBMCs or T cells enriched from blood (not recorded which). This clonotype was sampled from a woman between 35 and 50 years old who had been exposed to COVID-19. The CDR3 DNA sequence: TGTGCCACCAGCCCCCTACGGGTGGACACTGAAGCTTTCTTT. Protein sequence: CATSPLRVDTEAFF.